Here is one T cell receptor beta chain with its context. Its antigen is unknown. No base quality values were provided; no much bigger clone lies one nucleotide off. For CDR1 and CDR2, the germline V gene lists SGHRS and YFSETQ. The CDR3 runs 18 amino acids, cysteine and phenylalanine included. The entry retains the CDR3 DNA only, 54 bases that are in frame from base 1. At the junction V is shortened by 1 base and J by 0 bases; bases outside the gene matches: 12. This sample is part of a study of OX40 agonist ivuxolimab in advanced cancers. The study in broad terms: Ivuxolimab, which targeted the costimulatory receptor OX40 (CD134), was an agonistic, fully human IgG2 monoclonal antibody. Prior anti-PD-1, anti-PD-L1 or anti-CTLA-4 therapy was permitted, and checkpoint inhibitors had been received by about 37% of dose-escalation patients. The monotherapy dose-escalation portion (N of about 57 patients) of the phase I ivuxolimab trial is reported in the paper. Of the roughly 51 patients in dose escalation, some 19 had hepatocellular carcinoma, some 15 had melanoma, 9 had renal cell carcinoma and 9 had head and neck cancer. The point of sequencing TCRbeta in the periphery was to test whether ivuxolimab changed TCR sequence diversity and drove clonal T-cell expansion. Partial responses occurred in three dose-escalation patients, of whom one had hepatocellular carcinoma and two had cutaneous melanoma. Intravenous ivuxolimab was administered to patients every 2 weeks at six dose levels: 0.01, 0.1, 0.3, 1.5, 3 and 10 mg/kg. A male proportion of around 80% and a mean age of approximately 58 years, ranging from roughly 23 to 80, were recorded for the dose-escalation cohort.

Patients with a history of autoimmune disease or receiving systemic immunosuppression were excluded from the trial. Peripheral blood for TCR sequencing was drawn from every dose cohort at baseline, at cycle 4 day 1 and at cycle 7 day 1. Samples came from an open-label, multicenter, first-in-human phase I dose-escalation trial of ivuxolimab. The trial enrolled adults with locally advanced or metastatic head and neck squamous cell, hepatocellular, melanoma or renal cell carcinoma. Before TCR sequencing, CD4+ and CD8+ T cells were separately sorted from peripheral blood. The paper's findings and limits, for the study overall: At doses of 0.1 to 3.0 mg/kg, clonal expansion of both CD4+ and CD8+ T cells in blood was seen between baseline and week 6. In the 0.1-3.0 mg/kg groups, partial responders were among the patients with the lowest normalized peripheral clonal expansion, particularly in CD8+ T cells. Antigen specificity was not determined for the clonally expanded peripheral T cells. Low levels of normalized T-cell clonal expansion were also shown by some nonresponding patients. After ivuxolimab, expanded clones were on average more numerous among CD8+ T cells than among CD4+ T cells.

For sequencing of the TCRbeta CDR3 region, genomic DNA was extracted from the sorted cells. The immunoSEQ Assay was used for sequencing of TCRbeta CDR3 regions. TCRdb obtained this table from immuneACCESS and retained in-frame rearrangements with V and J assigned. These tables miss some clones; where compared with another copy, unresolved V genes account for less than half of the shortfall, and the remainder is unexplained. Across this sample there are over 75,000 clones, with roughly 87% seen only once. Together, the top ten hold under 2% of the sample. The sample consisted of CD4+ or CD8+ T cells sorted from blood, taken in a trial of the OX40 agonist ivuxolimab. The clonotype originates from an adult with an advanced solid tumor such as melanoma, head and neck, liver or kidney cancer. The chain is encoded by TRBV5-1 joined to TRBJ2-7, and 8 junction bases match TRBD2. The nucleotide sequence reads TGCGCCAGCAGCTTGTCCGGAGCGGGAGCGTCTTTCTCCTACGAGCAGTACTTC. This codes for CASSLSGAGASFSYEQYF.